This T cell receptor beta chain was captured by sequencing in a study of cytomegalovirus exposure and HLA in healthy donors. Healthy bone marrow donors supplied every sample. The PCR had 60 Vbeta and 13 Jbeta primers. TCRdb's table, derived via immunoSEQ multiplex PCR, lists solely in-frame clones and lacks some. Among approximately 170,000 clones listed, under 85% were seen once. This CDR3 region has 15 residues. Germline V gene data show CDR1 as SGHRS and CDR2 as YFSETQ. With V trimmed by 5 bases and J by 6 bases, 11 bases remained unmatched. Turning to this clone: Its antigen is currently unknown.

Study-level findings and limits: TCR beta V segments were, for the most part, productive about 87% or about 30% of the time in an earlier analysis. A later analysis linked a missense DCLRE1C variant to TCR beta V- and J-gene trimming.

The TCR originated in a woman younger than 35 in good health and CMV-seronegative. The sequenced sample consisted of PBMCs. J is TRBJ1-1 and V is TRBV5-1; 9 bases are a match to TRBD1. The CDR3 DNA follows: TGCGCCAGCAGTACGACACAGGGGGCGATGTCTGAAGCTTTCTTT. Translated, it gives CASSTTQGAMSEAFF. The full variable domain, rest sourced from reference TRBV5-1 and TRBJ1-1, is KAGVTQTPRYLIKTRGQQVTLSCSPISGHRSVSWYQQTPGQGLQFLFEYFSETQRNKGNFPGRFSGRQFSNSRSEMNVSTLELGDSALYLCASSTTQGAMSEAFFGQGTRLTVV.